The text below deals with one TCR beta chain. This clonotype was seen many times. It has no known antigen specificity. Base-call qualities are not available, and no considerably larger clone is one nucleotide away. The treatment or condition label corresponds to: allogeneic hematopoietic cell transplantation with graft depleted of TCRalphabeta T cells and CD19 B cells. Transplant recipients were children who received TCRalphabeta/CD19-depleted allogeneic hematopoietic cell grafts. Libraries were prepared through PCR. Instrument used: Illumina HiSeq 2500. TCR library preparation used molecular barcoding, with unique molecular identifiers applied to normalize quantification of the TCRbeta repertoire. The public reads were run again by TCRdb, first through fastp at Q25 and then through MiXCR, and only productive beta chains were kept. A single entry per CDR3 protein holds the most common genes and DNA from its merged rows. The sample includes around 440,000 distinct CDR3 sequences, with roughly 10% observed a single time. The leading ten clones occupy just over 2% of the sample.

This record comes from a study of T-cell reconstitution after alpha-beta-depleted transplantation in children (dated by TCRdb to about 2016). With regard to the full study: The study quantitatively tracked T-cell immune reconstitution after TCRalphabeta/CD19-depleted allogeneic hematopoietic cell transplantation in children using TCR repertoire profiling.

The investigation overall reported the following: Over the following months the frequencies of hyperexpanded clones went down, and after one year T-cell counts and TCRbeta diversity were mostly credited to newly produced T cells. The high TCRbeta diversity at day 60 in some patients was ascribed to recipient T cells and intrathymic progenitors that had survived conditioning. About two months after transplant, the apparently early recovery of alphabetaT-cell counts reportedly depended on just several hundred clones that had expanded rapidly and came from non-depleted graft cells.

Trimming removed 3 bases from V and 4 bases from J, leaving 15 bases between the germline ends. From cysteine to phenylalanine, the CDR3 is 15 amino acids long. The entry retains the CDR3 DNA only, 45 bases that are in frame from base 1. This receptor was taken from a child aged 2-15 years with inherited bone marrow failure, due to receive a stem cell transplant. The sequence is built from TRBV12-3 or TRBV12-4 and TRBJ1-2, with no confidently assigned D gene. Sample: PBMCs, taken before TCRalphabeta/CD19-depleted stem cell transplant. The sequenced DNA: TGTGCCAGCAGTTTGGATCCAAGGCGGTTCTATGGCTACACCTTC. Its product reads: CASSLDPRRFYGYTF.